Following are 2 T cell receptor beta chains from one sample sequenced in a study of blood T cell repertoires in COVID-19. TCRdb's copy holds only in-frame clones and misses some; the assay was immunoSEQ multiplex PCR. Among 150,000 or so clones listed, roughly 87% were seen once. The specimen was PBMCs or T cells enriched from blood (not recorded which). The receptors originated from a woman aged 40 to 50 who had been exposed to COVID-19.

This clone was found a few times. The V call is TRBV3-1 (or the pseudogene TRBV3-2), the J call TRBJ2-2; D may be TRBD1 (6 bases). V dropped 5 bases and J dropped 2 bases, with 12 bases sitting between them. CDR1 and CDR2 (germline): LGHDT, YNNKEL (reference sequence). The CDR3 contains 15 residues. The CDR3 nucleotides read TGTGCCAGCAGCAACAGGGAACGCAACACCGGGGAGCTGTTTTTT. Residues: CASSNRERNTGELFF.

The chain carries TRBV27 and TRBJ2-1; 7 bases are shared with TRBD2. The CDR3 covers 14 residues. Trimming removed 10 bases from V and 10 bases from J; junction bases left unmatched: 16. The germline V gene has CDR1 MNHEY and CDR2 SMNVEV (reference sequence). The CDR3 protein is CATFGHGGIREQFF. CDR3 coding DNA: TGTGCCACCTTCGGACACGGGGGGATCAGGGAGCAGTTCTTC.